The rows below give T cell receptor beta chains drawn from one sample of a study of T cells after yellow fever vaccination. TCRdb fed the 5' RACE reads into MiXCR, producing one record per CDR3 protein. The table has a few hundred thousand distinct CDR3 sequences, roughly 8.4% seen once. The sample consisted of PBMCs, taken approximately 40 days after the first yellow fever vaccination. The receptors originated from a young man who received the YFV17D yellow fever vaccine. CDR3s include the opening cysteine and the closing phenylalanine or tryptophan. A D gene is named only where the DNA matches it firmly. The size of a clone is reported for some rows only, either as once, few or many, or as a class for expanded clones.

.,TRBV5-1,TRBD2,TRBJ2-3,TGCGCCAGCAGCTTGGGTAGCGGGGGGCCCCCAGATACGCAGTATTTT,CASSLGSGGPPDTQYF
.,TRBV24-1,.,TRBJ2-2,TGTGCCACCAGTGTAACGGACAGCCTCGGGGAGCTGTTTTTT,CATSVTDSLGELFF
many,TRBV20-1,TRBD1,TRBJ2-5,TGCAGTGCTAGAGATAGGAGACAGGGCCAAGTAGCCCAGTACTTC,CSARDRRQGQVAQYF
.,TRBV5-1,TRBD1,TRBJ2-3,TGCGCCAGCAGCTTAACCCCGACAGGGGGAAGTAGCACAGATACGCAGTATTTT,CASSLTPTGGSSTDTQYF
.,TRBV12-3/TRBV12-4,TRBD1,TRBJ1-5,TGTGCCAGCAGCCCCGGACAGGGGGCGTCTGGCAATCAGCCCCAGCATTTT,CASSPGQGASGNQPQHF
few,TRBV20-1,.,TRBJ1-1,TGCAGTGCTAGCGATGGGGGTCGGTACACTGAAGCTTTCTTT,CSASDGGRYTEAFF
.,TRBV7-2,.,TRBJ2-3,TGTGCCAGCAGCTTAGAAATCGGAGATACGCAGTATTTT,CASSLEIGDTQYF
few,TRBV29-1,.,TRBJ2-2,TGCAGCGTTGAAGATGTAGTGGGGGCTACCGGGGAGCTGTTTTTT,CSVEDVVGATGELFF
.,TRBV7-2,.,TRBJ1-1,TGTGCCAGCAGCTCGCACCGGTTACCGGGGACTGAAGCTTTCTTT,CASSSHRLPGTEAFF
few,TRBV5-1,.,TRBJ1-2,TGCGCCAGCAGTGACTTAGCTAACTATGGCTACACCTTC,CASSDLANYGYTF
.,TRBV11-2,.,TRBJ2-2,TGTGCCAGCAGCAAAGTGGCCGGGGAGCTGTTTTTT,CASSKVAGELFF
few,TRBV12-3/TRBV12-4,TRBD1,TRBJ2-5,TGTGCCAGCAGTCCCTCAGGGGGCTGGGAGACCCAGTACTTC,CASSPSGGWETQYF
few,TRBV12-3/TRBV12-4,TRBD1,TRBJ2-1,TGTGCCAGCTATAGACAGGGCCCCTACAATGAGCAGTTCTTC,CASYRQGPYNEQFF
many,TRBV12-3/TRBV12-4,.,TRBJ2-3,TGTGCCAGCAGCTTAGGGCTAGCAGCAGATACGCAGTATTTT,CASSLGLAADTQYF
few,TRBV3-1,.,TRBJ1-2,TGTGCCAGCAGCCAAGGGGCTGGCTACACCTTC,CASSQGAGYTF
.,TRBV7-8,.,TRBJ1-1,TGTGCCAGCAGCTTACTTTACAACAGGGCTTTGAACACTGAAGCTTTCTTT,CASSLLYNRALNTEAFF
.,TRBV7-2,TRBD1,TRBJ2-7,TGTGCCAGCAGCTTGGGGACAGAGACCTACGAGCAGTACTTC,CASSLGTETYEQYF
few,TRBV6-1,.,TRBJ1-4,TGTGCCAGCAGGAACCAAGGGCAGGGGAATGAAAAACTGTTTTTT,CASRNQGQGNEKLFF
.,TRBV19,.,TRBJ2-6,TGTGCCAGTAGTGTACAGGGTAAAGGGGCCAACGTCCTGACTTTC,CASSVQGKGANVLTF
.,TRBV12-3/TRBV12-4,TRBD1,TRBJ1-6,TGTGCCAGCAACATGGGACAGGGGTCCTATAATTCACCCCTCCACTTT,CASNMGQGSYNSPLHF
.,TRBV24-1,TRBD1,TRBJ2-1,TGTGCCACCAGTGATTCTTCCGGGACAGGGTCCCCCCATGAGCAGTTCTTC,CATSDSSGTGSPHEQFF
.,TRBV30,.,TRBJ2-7,TGTGCCAGTATACAGGGAAGCGAGCAGTACTTC,CASIQGSEQYF
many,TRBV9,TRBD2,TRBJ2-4,TGTGCCAGCAACCCAGAGGGGACTAGGAAAAACATTCAGTACTTC,CASNPEGTRKNIQYF
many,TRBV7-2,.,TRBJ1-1,TGTGCCAGCAGCTCCGTCGGTGAAGCTTTCTTT,CASSSVGEAFF
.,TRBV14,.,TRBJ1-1,TGTGCCAGCAGCCAAGATCAGGCAGTTGAAGCTTTCTTT,CASSQDQAVEAFF
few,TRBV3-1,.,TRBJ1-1,TGTGCCAGCAGCCAAGCTTCTATGAACACTGAAGCTTTCTTT,CASSQASMNTEAFF
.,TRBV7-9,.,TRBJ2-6,TGTGCCAGCAGCTTATCCACGGCTGCTGGGGCCAACGTCCTGACTTTC,CASSLSTAAGANVLTF
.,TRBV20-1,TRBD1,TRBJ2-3,TGCAGTGCTAGGACAGGGATAGGCTCAGATACGCAGTATTTT,CSARTGIGSDTQYF
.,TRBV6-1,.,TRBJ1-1,TGTGCCAGCAGCTCTCTGGCTAGGTACACTGAAGCTTTCTTT,CASSSLARYTEAFF
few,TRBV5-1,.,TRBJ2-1,TGCGCCAGCAGCTTTGGTCTGGGCGGGGATGAGCAGTTCTTC,CASSFGLGGDEQFF
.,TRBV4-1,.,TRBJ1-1,TGCGCCAGCAGCCAAGGGCCTGGACGGAACACTGAAGCTTTCTTT,CASSQGPGRNTEAFF
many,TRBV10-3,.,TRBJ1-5,TGTGCCATCAGCGAGGGGGGGCAGCCCCAGCATTTT,CAISEGGQPQHF
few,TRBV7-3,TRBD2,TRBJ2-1,TGTGCCAGCAGCCGCGGACTAGCGGGGACCAATGAACAGTTCTTC,CASSRGLAGTNEQFF
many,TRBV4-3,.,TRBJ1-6,TGCGCCAGCAGCCAAGGGTCTAATTCACCCCTCCACTTT,CASSQGSNSPLHF
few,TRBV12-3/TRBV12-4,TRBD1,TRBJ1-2,TGTGCCAGCAGTTTAGCGGTAAACAGGGGTGGCTACACCTTC,CASSLAVNRGGYTF
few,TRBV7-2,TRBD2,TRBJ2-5,TGTGCCAGCAGCGGGGGGAGGGTTCAAGAGACCCAGTACTTC,CASSGGRVQETQYF
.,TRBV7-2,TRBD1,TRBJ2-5,TGTGCCAGCAGCGCCCCGGGACAGGGGGCAGAGACCCGGTACTTC,CASSAPGQGAETRYF
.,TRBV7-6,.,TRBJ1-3,TGTGCCAGCTCCGGCAGGGACTCTGGAAACACCATATATTTT,CASSGRDSGNTIYF
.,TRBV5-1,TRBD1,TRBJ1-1,TGCGCCAGCAGTCAGGGGGTCGGTTCCATGAACACTGAAGCTTTCTTT,CASSQGVGSMNTEAFF
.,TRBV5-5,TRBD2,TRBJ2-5,TGTGCCAGCAGAGAGAGGCGGGGGTTAGCAGCCCAAGAGACCCAGTACTTC,CASRERRGLAAQETQYF
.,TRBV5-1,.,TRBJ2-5,TGCGCCAGCAGCATAATGGAGACCCAGTACTTC,CASSIMETQYF
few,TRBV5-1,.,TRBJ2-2,TGCGCCAGCAGCTTGGTCGCCGGGGAGCTGTTTTTT,CASSLVAGELFF
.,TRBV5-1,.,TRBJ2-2,TGCGCCAGCAGCTTGGGACAGGTTGATGGGGAGCTGTTTTTT,CASSLGQVDGELFF
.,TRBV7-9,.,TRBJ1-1,TGTGCCAGCACCGATGGGAAATGGAAGAACACTGAAGCTTTCTTT,CASTDGKWKNTEAFF
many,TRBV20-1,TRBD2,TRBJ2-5,TGCAGTGCTAGAGATGCTAGCGGGTCGGGGACCCAGTACTTC,CSARDASGSGTQYF
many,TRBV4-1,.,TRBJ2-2,TGCGCCAGCAGCCAAGAGGCGGCATCGGGGGAAGGGGAGCTGTTTTTT,CASSQEAASGEGELFF